The subject of this entry is one T cell receptor beta chain. Its antigen is unidentified. These data originate in a study of T cell responses to AZD1222 COVID-19 vaccine. CDR1 and CDR2 from the germline V gene are LGHNA and YSLEER. This CDR3 is built from 15 residues. V lost 0 bases and J lost 3; bases outside the gene matches: 4. Study-wide findings and caveats: The donor cohort was predominantly white British with a female majority, and clonal diversity may have been underestimated.

Assay used: immunoSEQ multiplex PCR; TCRdb lists only in-frame clones, some missing. The sample holds about 92,000 clones; roughly 93% are singletons and the top ten take about a fifth. The clonotype was recovered from an adult in good health. The source was peripheral blood, collected on day 0 of AZD1222 vaccination. This chain connects TRBV4-3 to TRBJ1-2, with 7 bases aligning to TRBD1. CDR3 residues: CASSQDRTGHYGYTF. Written as DNA, the CDR3 is TGCGCCAGCAGCCAAGACCGGACAGGACACTATGGCTACACCTTC.